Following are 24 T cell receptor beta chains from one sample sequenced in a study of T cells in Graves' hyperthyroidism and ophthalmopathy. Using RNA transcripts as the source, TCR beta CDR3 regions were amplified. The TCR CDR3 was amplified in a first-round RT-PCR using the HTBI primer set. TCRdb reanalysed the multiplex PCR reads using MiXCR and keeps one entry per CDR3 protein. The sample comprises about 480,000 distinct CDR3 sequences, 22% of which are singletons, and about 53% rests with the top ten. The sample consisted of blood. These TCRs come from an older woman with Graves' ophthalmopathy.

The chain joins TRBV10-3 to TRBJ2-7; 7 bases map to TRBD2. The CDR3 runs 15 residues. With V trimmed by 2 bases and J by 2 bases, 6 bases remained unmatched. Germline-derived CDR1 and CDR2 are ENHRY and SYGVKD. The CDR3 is CAISEPGTNAYEQYF. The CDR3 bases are TGTGCCATCAGTGAGCCCGGGACTAACGCCTACGAGCAGTACTTC.

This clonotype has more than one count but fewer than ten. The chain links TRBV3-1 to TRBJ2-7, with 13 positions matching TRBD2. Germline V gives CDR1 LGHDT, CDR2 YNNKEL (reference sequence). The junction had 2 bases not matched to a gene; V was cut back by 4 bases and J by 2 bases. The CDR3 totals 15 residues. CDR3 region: CASSPTSGRTYEQYF. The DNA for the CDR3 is TGTGCCAGCAGCCCGACTAGCGGGAGGACCTACGAGCAGTACTTC.

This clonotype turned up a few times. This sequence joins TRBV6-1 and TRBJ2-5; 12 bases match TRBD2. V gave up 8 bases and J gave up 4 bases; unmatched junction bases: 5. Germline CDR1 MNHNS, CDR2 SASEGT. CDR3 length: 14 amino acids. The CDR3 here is CASLAGGPGETQYF. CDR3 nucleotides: TGTGCCAGCCTAGCGGGAGGGCCAGGAGAGACCCAGTACTTC.

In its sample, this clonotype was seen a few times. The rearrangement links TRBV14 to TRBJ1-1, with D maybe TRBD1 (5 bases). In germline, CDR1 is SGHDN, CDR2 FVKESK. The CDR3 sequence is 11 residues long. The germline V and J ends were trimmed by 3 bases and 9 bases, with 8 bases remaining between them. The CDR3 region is CASSHWGKAFF. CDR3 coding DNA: TGTGCCAGCAGCCATTGGGGGAAAGCTTTCTTT.

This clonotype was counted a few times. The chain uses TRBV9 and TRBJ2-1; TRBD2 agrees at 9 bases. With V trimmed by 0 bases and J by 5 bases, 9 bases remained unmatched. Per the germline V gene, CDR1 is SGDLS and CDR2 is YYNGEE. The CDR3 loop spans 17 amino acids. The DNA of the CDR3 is TGTGCCAGCAGCGTAGCTACTGAGGTAGCGGGAGACAATGAGCAGTTCTTC. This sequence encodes CASSVATEVAGDNEQFF.

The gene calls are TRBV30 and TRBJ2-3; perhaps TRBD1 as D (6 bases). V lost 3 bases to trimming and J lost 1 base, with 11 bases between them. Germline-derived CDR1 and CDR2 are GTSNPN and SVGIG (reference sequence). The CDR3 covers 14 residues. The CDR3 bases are TGTGCCTGGAGATTCTCAGGGGGCACAGATACGCAGTATTTT. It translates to CAWRFSGGTDTQYF.

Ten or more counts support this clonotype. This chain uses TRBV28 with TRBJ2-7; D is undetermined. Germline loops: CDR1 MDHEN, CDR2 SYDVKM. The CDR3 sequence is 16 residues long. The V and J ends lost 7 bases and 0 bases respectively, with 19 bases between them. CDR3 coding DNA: TGTGCCAGCAACACCCTAAGGGCGTATATCTCCTACGAGCAGTACTTC. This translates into CASNTLRAYISYEQYF.

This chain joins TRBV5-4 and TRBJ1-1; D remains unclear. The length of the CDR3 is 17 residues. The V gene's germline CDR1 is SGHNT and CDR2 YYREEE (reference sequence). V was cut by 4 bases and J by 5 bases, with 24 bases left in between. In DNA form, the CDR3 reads TGTGCCAGCAGCCCGGATCCGGCTTTGGGGAGTGGAACTGAAGCTTTCTTT. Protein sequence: CASSPDPALGSGTEAFF.

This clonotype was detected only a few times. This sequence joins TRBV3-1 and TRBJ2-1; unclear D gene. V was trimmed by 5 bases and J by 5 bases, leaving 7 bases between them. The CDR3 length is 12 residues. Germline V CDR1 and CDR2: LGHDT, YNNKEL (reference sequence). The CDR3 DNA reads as TGTGCCAGCAGCACCTTCAACAATGAGCAGTTCTTC. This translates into CASSTFNNEQFF.

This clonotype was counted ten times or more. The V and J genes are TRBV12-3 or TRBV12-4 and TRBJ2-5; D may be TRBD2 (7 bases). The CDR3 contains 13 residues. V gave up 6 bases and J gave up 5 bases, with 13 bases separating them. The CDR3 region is CASSPTGGETQYF. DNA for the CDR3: TGTGCCAGCAGCCCCACGGGGGGCGAGACCCAGTACTTC.

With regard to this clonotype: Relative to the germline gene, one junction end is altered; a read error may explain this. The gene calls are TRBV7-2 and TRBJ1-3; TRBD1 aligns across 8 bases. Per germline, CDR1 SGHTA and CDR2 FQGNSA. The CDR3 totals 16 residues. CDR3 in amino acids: CANSLEPTGDFYTIYF. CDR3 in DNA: TGTGCCAACAGCTTAGAACCGACAGGGGACTTTTACACCATATATTTT.

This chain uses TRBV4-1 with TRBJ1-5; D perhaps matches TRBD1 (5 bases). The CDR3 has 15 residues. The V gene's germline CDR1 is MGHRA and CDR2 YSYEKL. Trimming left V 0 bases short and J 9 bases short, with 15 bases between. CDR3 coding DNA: TGCGCCAGCAGCCAAGATCCCAGGGCCCTTTGGCCCCAGCATTTT. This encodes CASSQDPRALWPQHF.

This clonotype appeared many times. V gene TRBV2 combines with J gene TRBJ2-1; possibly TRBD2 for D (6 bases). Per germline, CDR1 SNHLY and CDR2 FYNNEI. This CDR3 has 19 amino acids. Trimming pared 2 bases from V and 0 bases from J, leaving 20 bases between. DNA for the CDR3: TGTGCCAGCAGTGAACAAGTAAGGAGGGTATTGCGCTCCTACAATGAGCAGTTCTTC. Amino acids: CASSEQVRRVLRSYNEQFF. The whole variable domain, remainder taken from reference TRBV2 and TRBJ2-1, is EPEVTQTPSHQVTQMGQEVILRCVPISNHLYFYWYRQILGQKVEFLVSFYNNEISEKSEIFDDQFSVERPDGSNFTLKIRSTKLEDSAMYFCASSEQVRRVLRSYNEQFFGPGTRLTVL.

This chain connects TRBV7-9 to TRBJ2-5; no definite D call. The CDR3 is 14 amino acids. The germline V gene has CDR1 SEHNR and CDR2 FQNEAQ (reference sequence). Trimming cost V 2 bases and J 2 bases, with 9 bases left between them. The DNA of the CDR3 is TGTGCCAGCAGCTTAAATAGGGTTCAAGAGACCCAGTACTTC. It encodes CASSLNRVQETQYF.

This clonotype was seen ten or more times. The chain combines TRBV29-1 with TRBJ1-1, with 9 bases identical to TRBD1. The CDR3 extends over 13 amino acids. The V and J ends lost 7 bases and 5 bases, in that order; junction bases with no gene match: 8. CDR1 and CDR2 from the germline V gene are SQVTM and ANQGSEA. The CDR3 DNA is TGCAGCGCTAGGACAGGGGAAGGGACTGAAGCTTTCTTT. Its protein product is CSARTGEGTEAFF.

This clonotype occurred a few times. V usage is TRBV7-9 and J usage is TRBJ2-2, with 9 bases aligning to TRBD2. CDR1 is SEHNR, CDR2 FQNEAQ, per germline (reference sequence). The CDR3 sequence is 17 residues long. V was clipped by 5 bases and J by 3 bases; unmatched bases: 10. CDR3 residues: CASSRGAGGPHTGELFF. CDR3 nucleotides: TGTGCCAGCAGCCGCGGGGCGGGAGGGCCGCACACCGGGGAGCTGTTTTTT.

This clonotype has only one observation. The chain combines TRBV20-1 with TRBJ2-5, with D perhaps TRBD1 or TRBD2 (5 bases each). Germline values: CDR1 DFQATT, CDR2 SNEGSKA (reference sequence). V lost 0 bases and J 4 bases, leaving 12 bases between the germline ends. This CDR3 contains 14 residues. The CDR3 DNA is TGCAGTGCTAGAGAGGGACGTCTACGAGAGACCCAGTACTTC. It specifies CSAREGRLRETQYF.

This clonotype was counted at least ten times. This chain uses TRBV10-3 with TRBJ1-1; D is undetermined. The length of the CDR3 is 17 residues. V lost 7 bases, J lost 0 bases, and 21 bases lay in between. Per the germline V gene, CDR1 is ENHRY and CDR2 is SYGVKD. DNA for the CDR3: TGTGCCATCATATGGCCCCCCGAGAGCGCAATGAACACTGAAGCTTTCTTT. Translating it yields CAIIWPPESAMNTEAFF.

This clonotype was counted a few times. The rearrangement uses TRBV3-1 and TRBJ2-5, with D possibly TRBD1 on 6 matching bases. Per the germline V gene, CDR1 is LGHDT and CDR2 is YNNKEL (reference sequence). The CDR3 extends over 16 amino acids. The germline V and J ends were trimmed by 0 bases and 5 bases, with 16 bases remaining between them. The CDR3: CASSQDLTGEWETQYF. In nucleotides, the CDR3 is TGTGCCAGCAGCCAAGACCTGACAGGCGAGTGGGAGACCCAGTACTTC.

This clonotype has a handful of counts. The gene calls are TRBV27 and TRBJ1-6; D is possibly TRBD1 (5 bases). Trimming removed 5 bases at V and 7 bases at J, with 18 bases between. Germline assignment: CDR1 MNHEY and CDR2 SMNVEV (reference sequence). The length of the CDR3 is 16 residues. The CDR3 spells CASSTSPRVGNSPLHF. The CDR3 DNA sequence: TGTGCCAGCAGTACTTCCCCCAGGGTGGGAAATTCACCCCTCCACTTT.

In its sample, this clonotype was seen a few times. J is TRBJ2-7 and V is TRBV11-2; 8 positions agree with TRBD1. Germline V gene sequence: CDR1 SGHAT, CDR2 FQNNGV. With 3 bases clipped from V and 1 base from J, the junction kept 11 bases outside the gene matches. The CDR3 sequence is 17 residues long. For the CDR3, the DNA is TGTGCCAGCAGCTTGCGCTATAGACAGGGGTTGTCCTACGAGCAGTACTTC. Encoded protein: CASSLRYRQGLSYEQYF.

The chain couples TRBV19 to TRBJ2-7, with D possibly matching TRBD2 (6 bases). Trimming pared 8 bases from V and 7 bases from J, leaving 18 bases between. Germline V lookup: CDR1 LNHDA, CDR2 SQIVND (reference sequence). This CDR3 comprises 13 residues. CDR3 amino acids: CASSLEGSGEQYF. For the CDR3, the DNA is TGTGCCAGTTCCCTGGAGGGATCGGGAGAGCAGTACTTC.

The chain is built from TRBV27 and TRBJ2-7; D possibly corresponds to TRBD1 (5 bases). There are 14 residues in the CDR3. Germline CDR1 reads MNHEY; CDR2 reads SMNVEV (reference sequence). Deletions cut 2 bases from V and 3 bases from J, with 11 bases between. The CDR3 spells CASSLRGKGYEQYF. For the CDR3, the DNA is TGTGCCAGCAGTTTAAGGGGAAAGGGCTACGAGCAGTACTTC.

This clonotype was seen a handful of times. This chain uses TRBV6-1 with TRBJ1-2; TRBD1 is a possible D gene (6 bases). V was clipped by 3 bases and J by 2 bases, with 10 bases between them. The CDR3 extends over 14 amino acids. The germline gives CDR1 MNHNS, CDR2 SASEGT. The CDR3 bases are TGTGCCAGCAGTGAGGACAGTCCCAACTATGGCTACACCTTC. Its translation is CASSEDSPNYGYTF.